A selection of T cell receptor beta chains follows, all from one sample in a study of cytomegalovirus exposure and HLA in healthy donors. The repertoire was sequenced with immunoSEQ multiplex PCR; TCRdb's copy has only in-frame clones and lacks some. The sample lists 130,000 to 150,000 clones, roughly 87% occurring once. Sequences were obtained from PBMCs. The receptors come from a man aged 18 to 29 in good health and CMV-seropositive. Both conserved end residues are part of each CDR3. Fields, in order: clone size, V gene, CDR3 protein. Size values are once, few and many counts, or a class for expanded clones, and some rows have none.

size: few; V: TRBV30; CDR3: CAWSRDSYSYEQYF
size: -; V: TRBV19; CDR3: CASSIQPGMGTEAFF
size: -; V: TRBV7-3; CDR3: CASSLTGTGNYGYTF
size: -; V: TRBV18; CDR3: CASSPGTSGTYEQYF
size: once; V: TRBV19; CDR3: CASSRGTGDTDTQYF
size: -; V: TRBV29-1; CDR3: CSVWRNTEAFF
size: many; V: TRBV5-1; CDR3: CASSLGEVKTQYF
size: -; V: TRBV6-1; CDR3: CASSYVSGANVLTF
size: -; V: TRBV7-6; CDR3: CASSSSGGASDTQYF
size: -; V: TRBV6-1; CDR3: CASNYRGPDEKLFF
size: -; V: TRBV28; CDR3: CASSAWGDRGLNTIYF
size: -; V: TRBV19; CDR3: CASSIVRGNSGANVLTF
size: -; V: TRBV7-9; CDR3: CASSQGQGPTDTQYF
size: -; V: TRBV6-5; CDR3: CASSLRGAEAFF
size: -; V: TRBV7-6; CDR3: CASSLGTGGLYGYTF
size: -; V: TRBV5-6; CDR3: CASSWGEAIQYF
size: -; V: TRBV2; CDR3: CASSEGWSSTDTQYF
size: -; V: TRBV28; CDR3: CASSTREGGEKLFF
size: -; V: TRBV5-6; CDR3: CASSLYRTSADNEQFF
size: few; V: TRBV2; CDR3: CASSDRGRNTEAFF
size: -; V: TRBV19; CDR3: CATSPGRDEAFF
size: -; V: TRBV15; CDR3: CATSRPGLAYEQYF
size: -; V: TRBV6-5; CDR3: CASSWGESSYEQYF
size: -; V: TRBV19; CDR3: CASSIDRARNEQFF